The clone carrying this TCR beta chain came up many times. Its antigen remains unknown. Overnight CMV lysate stimulation of fresh PBMCs defined donor CMV status by CD4+ IFNgamma. The beta constant-region primer was an equimolar mix of two oligonucleotides covering TRBC1 and TRBC2. The ligated cDNA underwent four PCR rounds using SP2 and nested alpha and beta constant-region primers. A 12-nucleotide UMI and the SP2 primer were added to the cDNA 3' end by oligonucleotide ligation. One entry per CDR3 protein results from TCRdb running MiXCR on the UMI-ligation and nested PCR reads. The sample has 80,000 to 95,000 distinct CDR3 sequences; over 8.5% are singletons. This record comes from a study of naive and memory T cell subsets. Study observations and caveats: Over 90% of naive TCR sequences appeared only once after error correction, unlike memory subsets.

The CDR3 extends over 16 amino acids. V was shortened by 0 bases and J by 1 base, with 13 bases between the two germline ends. Germline V gene lookup returns CDR1 SQVTM and CDR2 ANQGSEA. Sequenced material: naive CD8+ T cells from blood. This sequence originates from a human donor in good health. The chain uses TRBV29-1 and TRBJ1-3; no definite D call. The CDR3 protein is CSVEDSGISSGNTIYF. CDR3 in DNA: TGCAGCGTTGAAGATTCCGGGATCTCTTCTGGAAACACCATATATTTT. Together with reference TRBV29-1 and TRBJ1-3, the CDR3 gives the full variable domain: SAVISQKPSRDICQRGTSLTIQCQVDSQVTMMFWYRQQPGQSLTLIATANQGSEATYESGFVIDKFPISRPNLTFSTLTVSNMSPEDSSIYLCSVEDSGISSGNTIYFGEGSWLTVV.